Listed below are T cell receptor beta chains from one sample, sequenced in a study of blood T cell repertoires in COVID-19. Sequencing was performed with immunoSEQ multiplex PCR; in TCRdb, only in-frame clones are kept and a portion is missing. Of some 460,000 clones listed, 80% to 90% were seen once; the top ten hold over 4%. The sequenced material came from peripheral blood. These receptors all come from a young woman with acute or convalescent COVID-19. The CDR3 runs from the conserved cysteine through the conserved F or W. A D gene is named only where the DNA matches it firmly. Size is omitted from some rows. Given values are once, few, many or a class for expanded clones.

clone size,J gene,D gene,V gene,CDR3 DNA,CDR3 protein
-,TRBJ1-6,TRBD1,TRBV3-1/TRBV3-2,TGTGCCAGCAGCTCACAACCGGGACAGAAGAATTCACCCCTCCACTTT,CASSSQPGQKNSPLHF
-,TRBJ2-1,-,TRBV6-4,TGTGCCAGCAGTGAAGTGGGGGGTGAGGTTTCGGGTGTATCCTACAATGAGCAGTTCTTC,CASSEVGGEVSGVSYNEQFF
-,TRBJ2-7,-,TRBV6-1,TGTGCCAGCAGTGAAAATTGGGGTAGGGGACTCATCGAGCAGTACTTC,CASSENWGRGLIEQYF
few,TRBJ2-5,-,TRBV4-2,TGTGCCAGCAGCCAAGGAGGAAACCCCGGCGGGGAGACCCAGTACTTC,CASSQGGNPGGETQYF
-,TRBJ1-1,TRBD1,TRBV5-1,TGCGCCAGCAGCGTAGAACAGGGGTTGATCAACACTGAAGCTTTCTTT,CASSVEQGLINTEAFF
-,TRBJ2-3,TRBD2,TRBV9,TGTGCCAGCAGCGGAGAAGGACTAGCCATAGATACGCAGTATTTT,CASSGEGLAIDTQYF
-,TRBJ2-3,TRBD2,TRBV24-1,TGTGCCACCAGTGTCGACCTTAGCGGGGGGTTAGATACGCAGTATTTT,CATSVDLSGGLDTQYF
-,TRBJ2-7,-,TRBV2,TGTGCCAGCAGTGAGTCAGGGGACTCCTACGAGCAGTACTTC,CASSESGDSYEQYF
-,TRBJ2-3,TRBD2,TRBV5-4,TGTGCCAGCAGCTTCTCCCCAGCGGGGGGCTACACAGATACGCAGTATTTT,CASSFSPAGGYTDTQYF
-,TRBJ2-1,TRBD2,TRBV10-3,TGTGCCATCAGTGGGACTAGCGGTGGGGAGCAGTTCTTC,CAISGTSGGEQFF
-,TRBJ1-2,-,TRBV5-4,TGTGCCAGCAGCTTGGGGTCTTCGGGGGGCAATGGCTACACCTTC,CASSLGSSGGNGYTF
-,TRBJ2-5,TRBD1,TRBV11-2,TGTGCCAGCAGCTTAGTATTTGGGGCAGGGGGCCGGGGGGAGACCCAGTACTTC,CASSLVFGAGGRGETQYF
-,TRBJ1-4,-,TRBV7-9,TGTGCCAGCAGCCTCGGGGGAAATAATGAAAAACTGTTTTTT,CASSLGGNNEKLFF
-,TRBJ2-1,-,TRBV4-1,TGCGCCAGCAGCCAAGACCTTTACAATGAGCAGTTCTTC,CASSQDLYNEQFF
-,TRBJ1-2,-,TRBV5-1,TGCGCCAGCAGCCCGGGGGGAGACTATGGCTACACCTTC,CASSPGGDYGYTF
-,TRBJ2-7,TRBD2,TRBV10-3,TGTGCCATCTCGGACGGGAGGGACGAGCAGTACTTC,CAISDGRDEQYF
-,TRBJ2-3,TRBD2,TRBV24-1,TGTGCCACCAGTGTCCTAGCGGGTGATACGCAGTATTTT,CATSVLAGDTQYF
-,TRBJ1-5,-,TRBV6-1,TGTGCCAGCAGTGAGCAGGGGAATCAGCCCCAGCATTTT,CASSEQGNQPQHF
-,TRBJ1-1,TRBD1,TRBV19,TGTGCCAGTAGTCACAGGGGGACTGAAGCTTTCTTT,CASSHRGTEAFF
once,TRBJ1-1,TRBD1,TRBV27,TGTGCCAGCAGTACATTAGCGGACAGGACTGAAGCTTTCTTT,CASSTLADRTEAFF
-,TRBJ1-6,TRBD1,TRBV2,TGTGCCAGCATTTCCGGGACAGGGGCACCCCTCCACTTT,CASISGTGAPLHF
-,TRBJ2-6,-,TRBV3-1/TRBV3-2,TGTGCCAGCAGCCACCATGGGGAGCCTGGGGCCAACGTCCTGACTTTC,CASSHHGEPGANVLTF
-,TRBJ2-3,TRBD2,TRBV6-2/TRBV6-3,TGTGCCAGCAGTTACTCGTGGCTAGCGGGGGGTCTCACAGATACGCAGTATTTT,CASSYSWLAGGLTDTQYF
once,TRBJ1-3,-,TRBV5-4,TGTGCCAGCAGCTCTTTCTCTGGAAACACCATATATTTT,CASSSFSGNTIYF
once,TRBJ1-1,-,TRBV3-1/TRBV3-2,TGTGCCAGCAGCCAAGTGGATATCAGGGCTGCGAACACTGAAGCTTTCTTT,CASSQVDIRAANTEAFF
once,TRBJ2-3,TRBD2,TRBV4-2,TGTGCCAGCAGCCTCACTAGCGGGGGGCCCTTTGTCACAGATACGCAGTATTTT,CASSLTSGGPFVTDTQYF
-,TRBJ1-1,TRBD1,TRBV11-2,TGTGCCAGCAGCTCAACGGACAGGGGCGACATGAACACTGAAGCTTTCTTT,CASSSTDRGDMNTEAFF
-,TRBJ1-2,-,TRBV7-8,TGTGCCAGCAGCCAAAGAGGGGACGGGGGGTATGGCTACACCTTC,CASSQRGDGGYGYTF
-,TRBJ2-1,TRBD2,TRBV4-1,TGCGCCAGCAGCCAAGATCCAGGAGGTAGCGGGGGGGCAAATGAGCAGTTCTTC,CASSQDPGGSGGANEQFF
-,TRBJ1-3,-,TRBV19,TGTGCCAGTAGTATAAGAGGGAGCTCTGGAAACACCATATATTTT,CASSIRGSSGNTIYF
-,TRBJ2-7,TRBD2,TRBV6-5,TGTGCCAGCAGTTACTCGGGGGGGAGGGGGCAGTACTTC,CASSYSGGRGQYF
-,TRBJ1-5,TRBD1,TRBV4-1,TGCGCCAGCAGCCATACAGGGGACGGACAGCCCCAGCATTTT,CASSHTGDGQPQHF
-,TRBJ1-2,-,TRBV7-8,TGTGCCAGCAGCCCAGGCGGGCAGGCGTCTAACTATGGCTACACCTTC,CASSPGGQASNYGYTF
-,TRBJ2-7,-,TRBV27,TGTGCCAGCAGTTCCCGGACAAGGGTGCAGTACTTC,CASSSRTRVQYF
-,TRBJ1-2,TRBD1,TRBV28,TGTGCCAGCAGACCGACAGGGGAGTCTGGCTACACCTTC,CASRPTGESGYTF